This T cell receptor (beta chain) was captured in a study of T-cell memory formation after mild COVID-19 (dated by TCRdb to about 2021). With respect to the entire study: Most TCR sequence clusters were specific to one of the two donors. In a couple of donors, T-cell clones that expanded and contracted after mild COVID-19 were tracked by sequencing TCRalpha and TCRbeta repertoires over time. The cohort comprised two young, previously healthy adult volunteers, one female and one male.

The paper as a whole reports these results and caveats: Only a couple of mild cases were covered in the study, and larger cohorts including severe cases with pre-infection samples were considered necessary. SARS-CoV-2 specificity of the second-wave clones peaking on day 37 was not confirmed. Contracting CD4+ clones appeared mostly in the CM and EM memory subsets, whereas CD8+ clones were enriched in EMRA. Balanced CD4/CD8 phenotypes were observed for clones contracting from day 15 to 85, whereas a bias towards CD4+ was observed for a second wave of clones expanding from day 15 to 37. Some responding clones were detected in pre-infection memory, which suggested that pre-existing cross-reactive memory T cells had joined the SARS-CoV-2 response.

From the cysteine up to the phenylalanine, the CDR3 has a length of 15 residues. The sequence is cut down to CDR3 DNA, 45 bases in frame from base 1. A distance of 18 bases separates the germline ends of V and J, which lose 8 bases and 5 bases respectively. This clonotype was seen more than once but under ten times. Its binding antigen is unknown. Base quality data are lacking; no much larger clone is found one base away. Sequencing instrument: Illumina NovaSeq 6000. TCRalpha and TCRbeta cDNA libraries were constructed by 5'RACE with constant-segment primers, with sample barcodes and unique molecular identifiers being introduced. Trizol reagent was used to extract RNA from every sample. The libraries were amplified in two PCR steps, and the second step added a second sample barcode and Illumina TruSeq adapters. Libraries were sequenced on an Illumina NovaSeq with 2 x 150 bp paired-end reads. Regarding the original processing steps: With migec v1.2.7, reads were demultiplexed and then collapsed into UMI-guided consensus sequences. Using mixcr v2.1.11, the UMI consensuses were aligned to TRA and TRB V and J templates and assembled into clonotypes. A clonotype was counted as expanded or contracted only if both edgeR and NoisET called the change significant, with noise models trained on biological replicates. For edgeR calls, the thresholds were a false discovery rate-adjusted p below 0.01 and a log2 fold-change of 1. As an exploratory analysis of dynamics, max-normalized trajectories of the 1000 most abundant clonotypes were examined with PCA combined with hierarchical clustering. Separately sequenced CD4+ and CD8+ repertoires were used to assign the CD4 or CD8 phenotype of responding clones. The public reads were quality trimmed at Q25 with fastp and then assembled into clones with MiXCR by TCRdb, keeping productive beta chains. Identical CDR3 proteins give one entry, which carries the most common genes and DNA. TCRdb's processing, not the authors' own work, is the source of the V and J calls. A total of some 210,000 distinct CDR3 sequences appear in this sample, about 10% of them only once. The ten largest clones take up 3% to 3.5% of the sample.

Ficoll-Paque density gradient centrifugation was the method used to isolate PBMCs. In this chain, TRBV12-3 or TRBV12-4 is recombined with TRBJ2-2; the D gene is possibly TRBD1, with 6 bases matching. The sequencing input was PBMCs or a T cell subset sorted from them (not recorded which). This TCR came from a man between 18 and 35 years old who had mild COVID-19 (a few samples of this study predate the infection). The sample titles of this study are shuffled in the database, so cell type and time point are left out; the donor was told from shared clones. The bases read TGTGCCAGCTACGCCAGCACAGGGCCAACCGGGGAGCTGTTTTTT. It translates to CASYASTGPTGELFF.